The 29 T cell receptor beta chains given below trace back to one sample, sequenced in a study of cytomegalovirus exposure and HLA in healthy donors. Primers: 60 Vbeta forward and 13 Jbeta reverse. Repertoires were generated with immunoSEQ multiplex PCR, while TCRdb's copy carries only in-frame clones and drops some. This sample carries fewer than 200,000 clones, 81% of them seen once, and the ten largest clones take about 2.2%. The sample comprised PBMCs. The receptors derive from a woman under 40 in good health and CMV-seronegative.

The chain has TRBV11-3 and TRBJ2-2; TRBD2 matches at 7 bases. This CDR3 has 17 residues. The germline gives CDR1 SGHNT, CDR2 YENEEA. The junction had 10 bases not matched to a gene; V was cut back by 1 base and J by 5 bases. The CDR3 region is CASSLGRQAGRTGELFF. For the CDR3, the DNA is TGTGCCAGCAGCTTAGGTCGTCAAGCGGGAAGGACCGGGGAGCTGTTTTTT.

The chain is built from TRBV25-1 and TRBJ2-1; 7 nucleotides line up with TRBD2. The trim removed 7 bases at V and 2 bases at J, leaving 5 bases unmatched. This CDR3 spans 14 amino acids. Germline V gene data show CDR1 as MGHDK and CDR2 as SYGVNS. DNA of the CDR3: TGTGCCAGCACCGGACTAGGGACCTACAATGAGCAGTTCTTC. This translates into CASTGLGTYNEQFF.

The chain uses TRBV4-1 and TRBJ2-7; D gene unclear. Between the trimmed V and J ends, which lost 4 bases and 7 bases, there was a span of 14 bases. From germline, CDR1 is MGHRA and CDR2 YSYEKL. The CDR3 is 13 residues long. CDR3 sequence (DNA): TGCGCCAGCAGCCTGTCCCGGGTCGGGGAGCAGTACTTC. It codes for CASSLSRVGEQYF.

J is TRBJ2-1 and V is TRBV7-9; a possible D gene is TRBD2 (6 bases). CDR1 is SEHNR, CDR2 FQNEAQ, per germline (reference sequence). V was pared by 3 bases and J by 3 bases, with 12 bases between. This CDR3 is 15 amino acids long. The CDR3 DNA reads TGTGCCAGCAGCTTTACCGGAGGGCTCTACAATGAGCAGTTCTTC. Residues: CASSFTGGLYNEQFF.

The chain couples TRBV6-5 to TRBJ1-1; D unclear. V lost 0 bases and J lost 5, with 13 bases in between. Germline assignment: CDR1 MNHEY and CDR2 SVGAGI. This CDR3 has 15 amino acids. The CDR3 is CASSYSRWSPTEAFF. DNA for the CDR3: TGTGCCAGCAGTTACTCGCGATGGTCACCAACTGAAGCTTTCTTT.

The chain combines TRBV7-6 with TRBJ2-3, with D hard to call. The CDR3 covers 16 residues. Looked up from germline, CDR1 is SGHVS and CDR2 is FNYEAQ. V gave up 1 base and J gave up 0 bases, with 11 bases separating them. The CDR3 reads CASSLGFRVSTDTQYF. In nucleotides, the CDR3 is TGTGCCAGCAGCTTAGGGTTTCGCGTTAGCACAGATACGCAGTATTTT.

The chain carries TRBV19 and TRBJ1-5; 7 bases line up with TRBD1. Germline V lookup: CDR1 LNHDA, CDR2 SQIVND (reference sequence). This CDR3 has 15 residues. J gave up 6 bases and V 3 bases, and 8 bases lay outside the gene matches. The CDR3 nucleotides read TGTGCCAGTAGTATGGGCCAGGGGGTAGGTCAGCCCCAGCATTTT. Encoded protein: CASSMGQGVGQPQHF.

This chain joins TRBV2 and TRBJ2-7; 7 bases agree with TRBD2. V dropped 3 bases and J dropped 2; count of bases not matched to a gene: 7. The germline gives CDR1 SNHLY, CDR2 FYNNEI. This CDR3 spans 15 amino acids. CDR3 DNA sequence: TGTGCCAGCAGTGAGATGGCTAGCGGACCCTACGAGCAGTACTTC. It yields the protein CASSEMASGPYEQYF.

The rearrangement uses TRBV7-9 and TRBJ2-5, with 12 bases aligning to TRBD2. Unmatched junction bases numbered 14, after V lost 5 bases and J lost 10 bases. Germline values: CDR1 SEHNR, CDR2 FQNEAQ (reference sequence). The CDR3 totals 16 residues. The DNA for the CDR3 is TGTGCCAGCAGCCCTAGCCGGACTAGCGGGGCGGAGGGCCAGTACTTC. This translates into CASSPSRTSGAEGQYF.

This clone was counted between two and nine times. The genes are TRBV4-1 and TRBJ1-6; D gene ambiguous. Germline assignment: CDR1 MGHRA and CDR2 YSYEKL. V lost 0 bases, J lost 9 bases, and 12 bases lay in between. The CDR3 runs to 15 residues. CDR3 DNA sequence: TGCGCCAGCAGCCAAGAAACAATCCAGGTTTCACCCCTCCACTTT. Amino acid sequence: CASSQETIQVSPLHF.

The CDR3 sequence: CASSKDRVRGYTF. In DNA form, the CDR3 reads TGTGCCAGCAGTAAGGACAGGGTAAGGGGCTACACCTTC. The rearrangement joins TRBV27 to TRBJ1-2, with TRBD1 matching 8 bases. Germline V gives CDR1 MNHEY, CDR2 SMNVEV (reference sequence). The CDR3 extends over 13 amino acids. V shed 5 bases, J shed 8 bases, and the junction held 7 bases outside the gene matches.

This clone occurred once. J is TRBJ2-1 and V is TRBV19, with TRBD2 matching 11 bases. After removal of 5 bases from V and 7 bases from J, the junction contained 7 bases not matched to a gene. CDR3 length equals 15 residues. The germline CDR1 and CDR2 sequences are LNHDA and SQIVND (reference sequence). This CDR3 is CASSVTSGRRNEQFF. The CDR3 coding sequence is TGTGCCAGTAGTGTAACTAGCGGGAGACGGAATGAGCAGTTCTTC.

As concerns this clone: At one boundary the junction diverges from the germline segment, which might be a read error. The chain uses TRBV2 and TRBJ2-1, with 10 bases aligning to TRBD2. Germline CDR1 reads SNHLY; CDR2 reads FYNNEI. This CDR3 comprises 14 residues. The CDR3 DNA reads as TGTGCCACCAGTGGACTAGCGGAGAACAATGAGCAGTTCTTC. Translation gives CATSGLAENNEQFF.

J is TRBJ2-1 and V is TRBV19; 10 nucleotides align to TRBD1. V lost 0 bases to trimming and J lost 11 bases; unmatched junction nucleotides: 7. CDR3 length: 15 residues. Germline CDR1 LNHDA, CDR2 SQIVND (reference sequence). The CDR3 protein is CASSIDGTGETQQFF. The CDR3 nucleotides are TGTGCCAGTAGTATAGATGGGACAGGGGAGACGCAGCAGTTCTTC.

The V call is TRBV5-1, the J call TRBJ2-7; D might be TRBD2 (6 bases). The V gene lost 0 bases and the J gene lost 7 bases, with 14 bases spanning the gap. Germline assignment: CDR1 SGHRS and CDR2 YFSETQ. There are 14 residues in the CDR3. The CDR3 here is CASSLARDSGEQYF. As DNA, the CDR3 is TGCGCCAGCAGCTTGGCCCGGGACTCAGGGGAGCAGTACTTC.

The chain recombines TRBV30 with TRBJ2-1, with 11 bases lining up with TRBD2. Trimming at V came to 0 bases and at J to 4 bases, leaving 5 bases not matched to a gene. This CDR3 contains 16 residues. Germline-derived CDR1 and CDR2 are GTSNPN and SVGIG (reference sequence). The CDR3 coding sequence is TGTGCCTGGAGTGTTGGGAGACTAGCGGGATACAATGAGCAGTTCTTC. Protein sequence: CAWSVGRLAGYNEQFF.

The V and J genes are TRBV6-1 and TRBJ2-7; 8 nucleotides align to TRBD2. The CDR3 has 14 amino acids. Germline lookup yields CDR1 MNHNS and CDR2 SASEGT. Unmatched junction bases numbered 6, after V lost 8 bases and J lost 0 bases. CDR3 in DNA: TGTGCCAGCCGGGGGACTAGGGACTCCTACGAGCAGTACTTC. The encoded protein is CASRGTRDSYEQYF.

The chain uses TRBV28 and TRBJ2-7, with 7 nucleotides matching TRBD2. In germline, CDR1 is MDHEN, CDR2 SYDVKM. V lost 5 bases, J lost 3 bases, and 4 bases stayed unmatched. There are 13 residues in the CDR3. The CDR3 sequence is CASSTSGIYEQYF. CDR3 nucleotides: TGTGCCAGCAGTACAAGCGGGATCTACGAGCAGTACTTC.

The J gene is TRBJ1-1, the V gene TRBV18, with D uncertain. The CDR3 extends over 14 amino acids. Per germline, CDR1 KGHSH and CDR2 LQKENI. Trimming removed 2 bases from V and 0 bases from J, with 7 bases in between. The chain's CDR3 is CASSPINMNTEAFF. As DNA, the CDR3 is TGTGCCAGCTCACCAATAAACATGAACACTGAAGCTTTCTTT. Using reference TRBV18 and TRBJ1-1 for the parts outside the CDR3, the full variable domain is NAGVMQNPRHLVRRRGQEARLRCSPMKGHSHVYWYRQLPEEGLKFMVYLQKENIIDESGMPKERFSAEFPKEGPSILRIQQVVRGDSAAYFCASSPINMNTEAFFGQGTRLTVV.

This rearrangement joins TRBV15 to TRBJ1-5; D possibly corresponds to TRBD1 (5 bases). Germline assignment: CDR1 LNHNV and CDR2 YYDKDF (reference sequence). Trimming stripped 1 base from V and 4 bases from J, with 11 bases between. CDR3 length: 15 residues. The CDR3 loop is CATSRAWGLNQPQHF. Here the CDR3 DNA reads TGTGCCACCAGCAGAGCGTGGGGACTTAATCAGCCCCAGCATTTT.

The rearrangement joins TRBV6-4 to TRBJ2-5; 15 nucleotides align to TRBD2. The junction had 6 bases not matched to a gene; V was cut back by 0 bases and J by 1 base. CDR3 length: 19 residues. CDR1 and CDR2 (germline): MRHNA, SNTAGT. The CDR3 region is CASSDSPGLAGGSQETQYF. The CDR3 DNA reads as TGTGCCAGCAGTGACTCGCCCGGACTAGCGGGGGGGTCCCAAGAGACCCAGTACTTC.

The V gene is TRBV5-5, the J gene TRBJ2-1, with D possibly matching TRBD2 (6 bases). The ends were cut back, 2 bases at V and 4 bases at J, with 7 bases in the middle. Germline V gene data show CDR1 as SGHKS and CDR2 as YYEKEE (reference sequence). The CDR3 is 13 residues long. CDR3 bases: TGTGCCAGCAGCTTTGGGGGGTACAATGAGCAGTTCTTC. Protein: CASSFGGYNEQFF. Full variable domain (rest looked up from reference TRBV5-5 and TRBJ2-1): DAGVTQSPTHLIKTRGQQVTLRCSPISGHKSVSWYQQVLGQGPQFIFQYYEKEERGRGNFPDRFSARQFPNYSSELNVNALLLGDSALYLCASSFGGYNEQFFGPGTRLTVL.

V is TRBV13 and J is TRBJ2-5, with D tentatively TRBD2 (5 bases). The germline V gene has CDR1 PRHDT and CDR2 FYEKMQ (reference sequence). This CDR3 spans 14 amino acids. Trimming shortened V by 1 base and J by 5 bases, and 11 bases separated the two germline ends. The CDR3 nucleotides read TGTGCCAGCAGCTTAGAGGACTCGCGGGAGACCCAGTACTTC. Translation: CASSLEDSRETQYF.

The J gene is TRBJ2-7, the V gene TRBV28; 8 nucleotides line up with TRBD2. J gave up 0 bases and V 8 bases, and 6 bases lay outside the gene matches. Germline V gene lookup returns CDR1 MDHEN and CDR2 SYDVKM. The CDR3 sequence is 14 residues long. The CDR3 protein is CASASGGSSYEQYF. In DNA, the CDR3 is TGTGCCAGCGCCAGCGGGGGCTCCTCCTACGAGCAGTACTTC. The whole variable domain, filled in from reference TRBV28 and TRBJ2-7, reads DVKVTQSSRYLVKRTGEKVFLECVQDMDHENMFWYRQDPGLGLRLIYFSYDVKMKEKGDIPEGYSVSREKKERFSLILESASTNQTSMYLCASASGGSSYEQYFGPGTRLTVT.

This chain joins TRBV28 and TRBJ2-7; TRBD1 might be the D (5 bases). This CDR3 region has 13 residues. Germline CDR1 MDHEN, CDR2 SYDVKM. The V and J ends lost 7 bases and 5 bases respectively, with 15 bases between them. The CDR3 loop is CASTSSGLHEQYF. DNA for the CDR3: TGTGCCAGCACATCGTCAGGGTTGCACGAGCAGTACTTC.

The CDR3 is CASGTRGDTQYF. The DNA of the CDR3 is TGTGCCAGTGGGACTAGAGGGGATACGCAGTATTTT. The chain is built from TRBV2 and TRBJ2-3, with 8 positions matching TRBD2. Per germline, CDR1 SNHLY and CDR2 FYNNEI. This CDR3 has 12 residues. V lost 9 bases to trimming and J lost 6 bases; unmatched junction nucleotides: 5. Combining the CDR3 with reference TRBV2 and TRBJ2-3 gives the whole variable domain EPEVTQTPSHQVTQMGQEVILRCVPISNHLYFYWYRQILGQKVEFLVSFYNNEISEKSEIFDDQFSVERPDGSNFTLKIRSTKLEDSAMYFCASGTRGDTQYFGPGTRLTVL.

This rearrangement joins TRBV2 to TRBJ1-5, with 10 bases fitting TRBD1. The CDR3 has 17 residues. Unmatched junction bases numbered 9, after V lost 7 bases and J lost 0 bases. Germline values: CDR1 SNHLY, CDR2 FYNNEI. The CDR3 DNA is TGTGCCAGCAATGGACAGGGGGGATTCTATAGCAATCAGCCCCAGCATTTT. Amino acid sequence: CASNGQGGFYSNQPQHF.

The chain employs TRBV6-6 and TRBJ2-2; D is unclear. This CDR3 is 13 amino acids long. Germline V gene sequence: CDR1 MNHNY, CDR2 SVGAGI (reference sequence). The ends were cut back, 6 bases at V and 5 bases at J, with 10 bases in the middle. DNA of the CDR3: TGTGCCAGCAGGACCTCGGGTACCGGGGAGCTGTTTTTT. Its translation is CASRTSGTGELFF.

The rearrangement links TRBV28 to TRBJ1-1, with 8 bases that match TRBD1. Unmatched junction bases numbered 5, after V lost 6 bases and J lost 5 bases. CDR3 length: 13 residues. Per the germline V gene, CDR1 is MDHEN and CDR2 is SYDVKM. CDR3 region: CASRATGETEAFF. CDR3 bases: TGTGCCAGCAGGGCGACAGGGGAGACTGAAGCTTTCTTT.